This TCR beta chain was documented in a study of identical twins. In this sample, this clonotype turned up a few times. The target antigen is unknown. CDR1 SGDLS and CDR2 YYNGEE come from the germline V gene. The CDR3 sequence is 16 residues long. Trimming shortened V by 0 bases and J by 0 bases, and 7 bases separated the two germline ends. Overall study results and limits: Clonotypes of the beta chain that were abundant in cord blood carried fewer insertions (memory repertoires showed none). Some out-of-frame alpha sequences were shared by twins, and these showed excess low generation probability.

A universal primer site arose from template switching, and cDNA bore unique molecular identifiers. TCRdb passed the 5' RACE reads through MiXCR, listing each CDR3 protein once. The sample gives over 200,000 distinct CDR3 sequences, roughly 7.1% of which show up once; approximately 15% is in the top ten. The sample also formed part of further work on T cells expressing NK-cell markers.

Sequencing input: CD8+ T cells sorted from blood. The rearrangement joins TRBV9 to TRBJ1-6; D is undetermined. The sequence was collected from a woman between 18 and 29 years old in good health. This CDR3 reads CASSVGGSSYNSPLHF. The CDR3 DNA reads TGTGCCAGCAGCGTAGGCGGGAGCTCCTATAATTCACCCCTCCACTTT.